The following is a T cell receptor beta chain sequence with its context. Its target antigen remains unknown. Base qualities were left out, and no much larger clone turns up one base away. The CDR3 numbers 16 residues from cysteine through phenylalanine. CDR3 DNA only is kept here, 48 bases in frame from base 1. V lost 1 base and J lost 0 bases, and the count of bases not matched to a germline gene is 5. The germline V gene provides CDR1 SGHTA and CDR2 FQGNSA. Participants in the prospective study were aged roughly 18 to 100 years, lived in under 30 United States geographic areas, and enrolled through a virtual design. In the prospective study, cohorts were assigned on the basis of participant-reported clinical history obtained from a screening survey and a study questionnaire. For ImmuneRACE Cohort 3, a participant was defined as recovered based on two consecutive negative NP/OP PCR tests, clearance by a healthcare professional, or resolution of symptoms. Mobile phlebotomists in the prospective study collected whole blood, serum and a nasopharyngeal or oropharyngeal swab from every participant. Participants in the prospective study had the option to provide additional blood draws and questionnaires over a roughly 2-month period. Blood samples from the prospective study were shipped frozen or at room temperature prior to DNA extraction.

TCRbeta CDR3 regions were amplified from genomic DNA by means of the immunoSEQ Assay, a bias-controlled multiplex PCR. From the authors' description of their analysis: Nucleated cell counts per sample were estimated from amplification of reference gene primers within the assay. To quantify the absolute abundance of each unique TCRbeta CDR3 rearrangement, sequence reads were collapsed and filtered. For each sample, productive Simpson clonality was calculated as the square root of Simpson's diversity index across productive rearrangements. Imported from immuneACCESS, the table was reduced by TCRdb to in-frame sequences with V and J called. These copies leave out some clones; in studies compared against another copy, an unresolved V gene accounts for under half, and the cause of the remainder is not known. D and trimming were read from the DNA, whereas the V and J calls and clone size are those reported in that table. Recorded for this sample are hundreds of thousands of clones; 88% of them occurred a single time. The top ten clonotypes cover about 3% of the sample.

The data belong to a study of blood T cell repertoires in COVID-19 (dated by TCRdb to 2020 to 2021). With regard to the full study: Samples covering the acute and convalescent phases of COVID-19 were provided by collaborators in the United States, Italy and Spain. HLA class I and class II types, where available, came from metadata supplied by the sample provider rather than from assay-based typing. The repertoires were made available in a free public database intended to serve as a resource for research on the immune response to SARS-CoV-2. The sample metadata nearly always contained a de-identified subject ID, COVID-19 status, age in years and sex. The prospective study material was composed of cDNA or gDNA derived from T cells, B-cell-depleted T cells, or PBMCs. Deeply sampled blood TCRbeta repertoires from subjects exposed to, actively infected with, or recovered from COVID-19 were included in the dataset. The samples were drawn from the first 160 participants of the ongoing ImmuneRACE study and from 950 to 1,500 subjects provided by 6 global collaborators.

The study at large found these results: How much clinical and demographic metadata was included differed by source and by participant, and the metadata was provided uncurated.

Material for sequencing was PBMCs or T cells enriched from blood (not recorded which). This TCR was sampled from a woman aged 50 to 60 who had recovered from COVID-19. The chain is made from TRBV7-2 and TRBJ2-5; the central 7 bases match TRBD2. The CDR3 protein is CASSLVLAAYQETQYF. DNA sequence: TGTGCCAGCAGCTTAGTGCTAGCGGCGTACCAAGAGACCCAGTACTTC.